The 19 T cell receptor beta chains listed next were all sequenced from one sample in a study of CD8 T cells in Susac syndrome. Random hexamers were used to reverse transcribe 0.5 to 1 ug of RNA. One entry per CDR3 protein results from TCRdb running MiXCR on the immunoSEQ multiplex PCR reads. Among about 190,000 distinct CDR3 sequences listed, about 94% were seen once. Input material: CD4+ T cells from PBMCs. All receptors derive from a human donor in good health.

J is TRBJ2-6 and V is TRBV5-6, with D unresolved. This CDR3 is built from 17 residues. V was pared by 4 bases and J by 0 bases, with 14 bases between. Germline V CDR1 and CDR2: SGHDT, YYEEEE. CDR3 loop: CASSLGLVGSGANVLTF. The CDR3 DNA follows: TGTGCCAGCAGCCTGGGTCTCGTAGGCTCTGGGGCCAACGTCCTGACTTTC.

The chain links TRBV5-1 to TRBJ2-2; D gene uncertain. The CDR3 length is 14 residues. Trimming shortened V by 0 bases and J by 7 bases, and 10 bases separated the two germline ends. From germline, CDR1 is SGHRS and CDR2 YFSETQ. The DNA of the CDR3 is TGCGCCAGCAGCTTGGGCGACTCTGGCGGGGAGCTGTTTTTT. This translates into CASSLGDSGGELFF.

DNA of the CDR3: TGTGCCAGCTCCATGACTTCCCCCGGGGAGCTGTTTTTT. Protein sequence: CASSMTSPGELFF. The chain employs TRBV27 and TRBJ2-2; no reliable D call. The CDR3 has 13 residues. CDR1 MNHEY and CDR2 SMNVEV come from the germline V gene (reference sequence). Deletions cut 8 bases from V and 6 bases from J, with 13 bases between.

This clonotype was seen only once. The V call is TRBV20-1, the J call TRBJ1-5, with 7 positions matching TRBD1. The J segment lost 4 bases and the V segment lost 4 bases, leaving 1 base of the junction unmatched. The CDR3 runs to 12 residues. Germline CDR1 DFQATT, CDR2 SNEGSKA (reference sequence). This CDR3 reads CSANRGNQPQHF. The CDR3 DNA reads TGCAGTGCTAACAGGGGTAATCAGCCCCAGCATTTT.

The CDR3 sequence: CSASGRGGLSSYNEQFF. CDR3 nucleotide sequence: TGCAGTGCCAGCGGGCGGGGGGGCTTAAGCTCCTACAATGAGCAGTTCTTC. The chain carries TRBV20-1 and TRBJ2-1, with 9 positions matching TRBD2. Germline assignment: CDR1 DFQATT and CDR2 SNEGSKA (reference sequence). V was pared by 6 bases and J by 0 bases, with 12 bases of the junction left unmatched. The CDR3 is made up of 17 amino acids.

This chain joins TRBV4-2 and TRBJ2-2, with no clear D. The CDR3 has 15 residues. V was clipped by 3 bases and J by 2 bases, with 10 bases between them. CDR1 and CDR2 (germline): LGHNA, YNFKEQ. The DNA of the CDR3 is TGTGCCAGCAGCCAGAAAGGGCCTAACACCGGGGAGCTGTTTTTT. Protein product: CASSQKGPNTGELFF.

V gene TRBV2 combines with J gene TRBJ2-5; D remains unclear. V lost 6 bases and J 5 bases, leaving 13 bases between the germline ends. The CDR3 spans 13 residues. CDR1 SNHLY and CDR2 FYNNEI come from the germline V gene. CDR3 coding DNA: TGTGCCAGCAGGGGCGCCTCCCGGGAGACCCAGTACTTC. It translates to CASRGASRETQYF. The variable domain in full, with the rest retrieved from reference TRBV2 and TRBJ2-5, is EPEVTQTPSHQVTQMGQEVILRCVPISNHLYFYWYRQILGQKVEFLVSFYNNEISEKSEIFDDQFSVERPDGSNFTLKIRSTKLEDSAMYFCASRGASRETQYFGPGTRLLVL.

The genes are TRBV10-2 and TRBJ2-4; 8 bases line up with TRBD2. This CDR3 is built from 16 residues. V lost 6 bases to trimming and J lost 0 bases; unmatched junction nucleotides: 7. From germline, CDR1 is WSHSY and CDR2 SAAADI. Here the CDR3 reads CASRSGGILAKNIQYF. The CDR3 nucleotides read TGCGCCAGCAGAAGCGGGGGCATTCTAGCCAAAAACATTCAGTACTTC.

This sequence joins TRBV5-1 and TRBJ1-5; TRBD1 is a possible D gene (5 bases). Germline CDR1 reads SGHRS; CDR2 reads YFSETQ. The CDR3 is 15 residues long. V shed 2 bases and J shed 0 bases, with 9 bases lying between them. The DNA for the CDR3 is TGCGCCAGCAGCTTTCGGGGCGGTAGCAATCAGCCCCAGCATTTT. The encoded protein is CASSFRGGSNQPQHF. The full variable domain, rest sourced from reference TRBV5-1 and TRBJ1-5, is KAGVTQTPRYLIKTRGQQVTLSCSPISGHRSVSWYQQTPGQGLQFLFEYFSETQRNKGNFPGRFSGRQFSNSRSEMNVSTLELGDSALYLCASSFRGGSNQPQHFGDGTRLSIL.

The V gene is TRBV29-1, the J gene TRBJ2-3; 7 bases line up with TRBD2. With 3 bases clipped from V and 3 bases from J, the junction kept 3 bases outside the gene matches. The germline V gene has CDR1 SQVTM and CDR2 ANQGSEA. CDR3 length: 13 residues. CDR3 region: CSVDSSGTDTQYF. CDR3 bases: TGCAGCGTTGATAGTAGCGGGACAGATACGCAGTATTTT.

The V and J genes are TRBV5-6 and TRBJ1-1; a weak D match, TRBD1 (5 bases). Germline V gene lookup returns CDR1 SGHDT and CDR2 YYEEEE. Between the trimmed V and J ends, which lost 2 bases and 0 bases, there was a span of 14 bases. This CDR3 contains 16 residues. The CDR3 sequence: CASSFFAGTVNTEAFF. For the CDR3, the DNA is TGTGCCAGCAGCTTCTTCGCCGGGACCGTGAACACTGAAGCTTTCTTT.

J is TRBJ2-1 and V is TRBV6-1; a possible D gene is TRBD2 (6 bases). Trimming took 3 bases from V and 12 from J, leaving 18 bases between them. The CDR3 sequence is 14 residues long. Per the germline V gene, CDR1 is MNHNS and CDR2 is SASEGT. The CDR3 coding sequence is TGTGCCAGCAGTGATAGCGGTGGAGGTTTTTCGCAGTTCTTC. It translates to CASSDSGGGFSQFF.

Here the CDR3 DNA reads TGTGCCAGCAGTGACAGGGGGCGCTTGGGTCAGCCCCAGCATTTT. It encodes CASSDRGRLGQPQHF. The chain links TRBV28 to TRBJ1-5, with 10 nucleotides matching TRBD1. CDR1 is MDHEN, CDR2 SYDVKM, per germline. This CDR3 spans 15 amino acids. J lost 6 bases, V lost 5 bases, and 7 bases had no gene match.

The chain couples TRBV6-1 to TRBJ2-5; TRBD2 aligns across 9 bases. CDR3 length: 14 residues. The junction had 6 bases not matched to a gene; V was cut back by 5 bases and J by 5 bases. CDR1 and CDR2 (germline): MNHNS, SASEGT. This chain's CDR3 is CASSPFSGGETQYF. The CDR3, as DNA: TGTGCCAGCAGTCCCTTTAGCGGGGGTGAGACCCAGTACTTC.

This rearrangement joins TRBV29-1 to TRBJ2-3, with D perhaps matching TRBD2 (5 bases). The CDR3 totals 17 residues. Between the trimmed V and J ends, which lost 7 bases and 8 bases, there was a span of 31 bases. The germline V gene encodes CDR1 SQVTM and CDR2 ANQGSEA. The CDR3 sequence: CSAMRAVGFSHTGTQYF. The CDR3 bases are TGCAGCGCCATGAGGGCGGTGGGTTTCTCCCACACGGGTACGCAGTATTTT.

The chain carries TRBV30 and TRBJ2-7; 9 nucleotides match TRBD1. Germline lookup yields CDR1 GTSNPN and CDR2 SVGIG (reference sequence). J gave up 4 bases and V 0 bases, and 10 bases lay outside the gene matches. The CDR3 contains 16 residues. This CDR3 is CAWSVTIDRGWYEQYF. CDR3 bases: TGTGCCTGGAGTGTAACCATCGACAGGGGGTGGTACGAGCAGTACTTC.

This clonotype has just one count. The CDR3 spells CASSQEGSSYNEQFF. In nucleotides, the CDR3 is TGTGCCAGCAGCCAAGAGGGAAGCTCCTACAATGAGCAGTTCTTC. The chain couples TRBV3-1 to TRBJ2-1; no definite D call. Germline lookup yields CDR1 LGHDT and CDR2 YNNKEL (reference sequence). V lost 0 bases and J lost 0, with 6 bases in between. The CDR3 runs 15 residues.

The rearrangement links TRBV9 to TRBJ1-2; a weak D match, TRBD1 (5 bases). This CDR3 is built from 14 residues. Germline V gene lookup returns CDR1 SGDLS and CDR2 YYNGEE. With 4 bases removed from V and 4 bases from J, the gap between germline ends came to 14 bases. The CDR3 is CASSPNAGGYGYTF. The CDR3 nucleotides are TGTGCCAGCAGCCCCAACGCCGGGGGCTATGGCTACACCTTC.

This chain uses TRBV7-9 with TRBJ2-3; 7 bases are a match to TRBD1. This CDR3 has 14 residues. V lost 2 bases and J lost 6; bases outside the gene matches: 5. Germline loops: CDR1 SEHNR, CDR2 FQNEAQ (reference sequence). CDR3 in DNA: TGTGCCAGCAGCTTAACAGGGGCCGGGGATACGCAGTATTTT. Encoded protein: CASSLTGAGDTQYF.